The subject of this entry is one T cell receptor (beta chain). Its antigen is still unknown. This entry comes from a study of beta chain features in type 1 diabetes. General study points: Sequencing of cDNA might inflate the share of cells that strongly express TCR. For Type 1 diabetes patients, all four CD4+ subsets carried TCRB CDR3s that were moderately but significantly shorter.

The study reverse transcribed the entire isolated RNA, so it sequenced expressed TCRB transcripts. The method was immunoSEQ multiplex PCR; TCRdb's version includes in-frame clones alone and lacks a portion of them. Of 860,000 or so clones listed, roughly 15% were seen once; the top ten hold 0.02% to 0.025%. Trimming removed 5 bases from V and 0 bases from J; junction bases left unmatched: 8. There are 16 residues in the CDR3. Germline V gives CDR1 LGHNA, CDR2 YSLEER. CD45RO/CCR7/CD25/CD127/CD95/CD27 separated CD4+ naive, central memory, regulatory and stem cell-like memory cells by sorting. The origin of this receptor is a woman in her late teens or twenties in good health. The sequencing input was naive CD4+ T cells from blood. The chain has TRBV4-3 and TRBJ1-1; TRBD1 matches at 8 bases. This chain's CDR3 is CASSRWTGIMNTEAFF. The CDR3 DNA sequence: TGCGCCAGCAGCAGATGGACAGGGATCATGAACACTGAAGCTTTCTTT.